These 32 T cell receptor beta chains share one sample of origin, sequenced in a study of blood T cells in healthy people across ages. PCR was performed a second time for about 7 to 11 cycles using a sample-barcoded 5' primer and a J-beta primer mix. TCRdb re-called the 5' RACE reads through MiXCR, storing one row per CDR3 protein. The table shows fewer than 700,000 distinct CDR3 sequences, with 40% to 45% occurring only once. The specimen was blood. The receptors come from a man older than 75 in good health.

DNA of the CDR3: TGTGCCAGCAGTTCCAAGACTAGCGGGAGTAGGTACATTCAGTACTTC. It specifies CASSSKTSGSRYIQYF. This sequence joins TRBV6-5 and TRBJ2-7, with 12 bases identical to TRBD2. The better agreement between TRBJ2-4 and the DNA end casts doubt on the J call. CDR3 length: 16 amino acids. Per germline, CDR1 MNHEY and CDR2 SVGAGI.

The J gene is TRBJ1-1, the V gene TRBV6-5; 7 positions agree with TRBD1. The CDR3 has 13 amino acids. Trimming removed 5 bases from V and 3 bases from J; junction bases left unmatched: 3. The V gene's germline CDR1 is MNHEY and CDR2 SVGAGI. CDR3 sequence: CASSDDRDTEAFF. CDR3 nucleotide sequence: TGTGCCAGCAGTGACGACAGGGACACTGAAGCTTTCTTT.

A word on this clonotype: A much larger clone differs by one base, so this may be a read error. The chain employs TRBV12-3 or TRBV12-4 and TRBJ2-1; D unclear. This CDR3 is 14 amino acids long. The CDR3 DNA reads TGTGCCAGCAGTCCCCTGGTGGCCTACAATGGGCAGTTCTTC. Encoded protein: CASSPLVAYNGQFF.

This clonotype has a single count. The genes are TRBV10-3 and TRBJ2-5; TRBD2 matches at 9 bases. The J call may be mistaken, given a closer DNA end match to TRBJ2-7. CDR1 is ENHRY and CDR2 is SYGVKD in the germline V gene. The CDR3 is made up of 15 amino acids. The CDR3 loop reads CAISSSSGTSHEQYF. CDR3 bases: TGTGCCATCAGTTCTTCTAGCGGGACGTCCCACGAGCAGTACTTC.

V gene TRBV9 combines with J gene TRBJ2-1; TRBD2 aligns across 7 bases. Germline V lookup: CDR1 SGDLS, CDR2 YYNGEE. The CDR3 consists of 19 residues. V was clipped by 0 bases and J by 12 bases; unmatched bases: 24. CDR3 region: CASSVATPGGVLADRAQFF. The CDR3 bases are TGTGCCAGCAGCGTAGCTACCCCTGGGGGGGTTCTGGCGGACCGGGCGCAGTTCTTC.

This clonotype was recorded at least ten times. The gene calls are TRBV4-2 and TRBJ2-7, with 9 bases that match TRBD2. CDR3 length: 19 amino acids. V was clipped by 0 bases and J by 3 bases; unmatched bases: 15. Germline values: CDR1 LGHNA, CDR2 YNFKEQ. The CDR3 nucleotides read TGTGCCAGCAGCCAAGATCTCGACGGCGGGGGGGCCTTCCACTACGAGCAGTACTTC. It encodes CASSQDLDGGGAFHYEQYF.

This chain uses TRBV3-1 with TRBJ2-3, with TRBD2 matching 11 bases. Trimming at V came to 0 bases and at J to 6 bases, leaving 8 bases not matched to a gene. Germline V CDR1 and CDR2: LGHDT, YNNKEL (reference sequence). There are 17 residues in the CDR3. CDR3 DNA sequence: TGTGCCAGCAGCCAAGATGCTAGCGGGAGGTATCGGGATACGCAGTATTTT. Amino acids: CASSQDASGRYRDTQYF.

J is TRBJ2-1 and V is TRBV2, with 8 bases identical to TRBD2. CDR3 length: 15 residues. The V and J ends lost 6 bases and 5 bases, in that order; junction bases with no gene match: 9. The germline CDR1 and CDR2 sequences are SNHLY and FYNNEI. CDR3 in DNA: TGTGCCAGCAGACCAGGGACTAGGGGCCACAATGAGCAGTTCTTC. It yields the protein CASRPGTRGHNEQFF.

This clonotype was observed a single time. CDR3 in DNA: TGTGCCAGCAGCCCCGCCGGGGATACAGATACGCAGTATTTT. Its protein is CASSPAGDTDTQYF. The chain couples TRBV7-9 to TRBJ2-3, with a tentative D call TRBD2 (5 bases). The germline V gene encodes CDR1 SEHNR and CDR2 FQNEAQ (reference sequence). The CDR3 is 14 residues long. V was trimmed by 5 bases and J by 3 bases, leaving 12 bases between them.

The CDR3 is CASSQENAHGSPLHF. CDR3 coding DNA: TGCGCCAGCAGCCAAGAAAACGCACACGGATCACCCCTCCACTTT. The genes are TRBV4-3 and TRBJ1-6; no firm D call. Germline loops: CDR1 LGHNA, CDR2 YSLEER. Between the trimmed V and J ends, which lost 0 bases and 10 bases, there was a span of 13 bases. This CDR3 is built from 15 residues.

The gene calls are TRBV10-3 and TRBJ1-5; no firm D call. Trimming cost V 2 bases and J 3 bases, with 11 bases left between them. The CDR3 contains 15 residues. Germline V gives CDR1 ENHRY, CDR2 SYGVKD. CDR3 loop: CAISEDGGPNQPQHF. For the CDR3, the DNA is TGTGCCATCAGTGAGGATGGCGGGCCCAATCAGCCCCAGCATTTT.

There are a few counts of this clonotype. This rearrangement joins TRBV5-1 to TRBJ1-2; D is unclear. With 5 bases removed from V and 13 bases from J, the gap between germline ends came to 21 bases. The CDR3 contains 13 residues. The germline V gene has CDR1 SGHRS and CDR2 YFSETQ. CDR3 sequence reads: CASSQGGGYAGTF. The DNA for the CDR3 is TGCGCCAGCAGTCAAGGCGGCGGCTATGCGGGCACCTTC.

This clonotype was counted a single time. The rearrangement joins TRBV6-2 or TRBV6-3 to TRBJ2-5; TRBD1 agrees at 12 bases. Per the germline V gene, CDR1 is MNHEY and CDR2 is SVGEGT. The CDR3 runs to 15 residues. The junction had 6 bases not matched to a gene; V was cut back by 6 bases and J by 4 bases. CDR3 amino acids: CASRGTGGRGETQYF. DNA of the CDR3: TGTGCCAGCAGAGGGACAGGGGGCCGGGGAGAGACCCAGTACTTC.

The chain carries TRBV20-1 and TRBJ2-3; 8 bases line up with TRBD2. V lost 0 bases, J lost 3 bases, and 5 bases stayed unmatched. Germline-derived CDR1 and CDR2 are DFQATT and SNEGSKA (reference sequence). The CDR3 is 15 residues long. DNA of the CDR3: TGCAGTGCTAGAGACCCAGCGGGAGCAACAGATACGCAGTATTTT. It translates to CSARDPAGATDTQYF.

This clonotype has more than one count but fewer than ten. This rearrangement joins TRBV28 to TRBJ2-5; D call uncertain. This CDR3 is built from 11 residues. Germline lookup yields CDR1 MDHEN and CDR2 SYDVKM. Trimming took off 3 bases at V and 6 bases at J, with 5 bases between the two ends. CDR3 sequence: CASSFLQTQYF. The CDR3 nucleotides read TGTGCCAGCAGTTTTTTGCAGACCCAGTACTTC. Based on the CDR3 plus reference TRBV28 and TRBJ2-5, the full variable domain is DVKVTQSSRYLVKRTGEKVFLECVQDMDHENMFWYRQDPGLGLRLIYFSYDVKMKEKGDIPEGYSVSREKKERFSLILESASTNQTSMYLCASSFLQTQYFGPGTRLLVL.

The genes are TRBV3-1 and TRBJ2-4; TRBD1 aligns across 7 bases. V was pared by 5 bases and J by 14 bases, with 9 bases of the junction left unmatched. CDR1 is LGHDT and CDR2 is YNNKEL in the germline V gene (reference sequence). CDR3 size: 12 residues. CDR3 nucleotide sequence: TGTGCCAGCAGCTCCACAGGGGATAGAGAGTACTTC. Residues: CASSSTGDREYF.

V usage is TRBV30 and J usage is TRBJ2-5; the match to TRBD2 covers 7 bases. Gene TRBJ2-7 matches the end of the DNA better, so the J call may be wrong. This CDR3 is built from 12 residues. The germline gives CDR1 GTSNPN, CDR2 SVGIG (reference sequence). CDR3: CAGGEGRYEQYF. CDR3 in DNA: TGTGCTGGGGGGGAGGGCCGGTACGAGCAGTACTTC.

The chain carries TRBV15 and TRBJ2-1; D might be TRBD2 (7 bases). V was clipped by 4 bases and J by 5 bases, with 15 bases between them. CDR1 LNHNV and CDR2 YYDKDF come from the germline V gene (reference sequence). This CDR3 is 15 amino acids long. CDR3: CATSIRGAIHNEQFF. The CDR3 region has the DNA TGTGCCACCAGCATACGGGGGGCCATCCACAATGAGCAGTTCTTC. Supplemented by reference TRBV15 and TRBJ2-1, the full variable domain reads DAMVIQNPRYQVTQFGKPVTLSCSQTLNHNVMYWYQQKSSQAPKLLFHYYDKDFNNEADTPDNFQSRRPNTSFCFLDIRSPGLGDTAMYLCATSIRGAIHNEQFFGPGTRLTVL.

V is TRBV6-1 and J is TRBJ2-5; TRBD2 might be the D (6 bases). The J call is doubtful: the DNA matches TRBJ2-7 better. Per germline, CDR1 MNHNS and CDR2 SASEGT. The CDR3 length is 14 residues. CDR3 sequence (DNA): TGTGCCAGCAGCCAAGGACTAATCAACTACGAGCAGTACTTC. It is translated as CASSQGLINYEQYF.

The chain couples TRBV7-2 to TRBJ2-3; 13 bases align to TRBD2. Trimming cost V 5 bases and J 0 bases; bases outside gene matches: 8. The CDR3 is 18 residues long. CDR1 is SGHTA and CDR2 is FQGNSA in the germline V gene. Here the CDR3 DNA reads TGTGCCAGCAGCCTTCGACTAGCGGGGGGATCTAGCACAGATACGCAGTATTTT. This codes for CASSLRLAGGSSTDTQYF.

Comment on this clonotype: An end of the junction does not agree with germline; a read error may underlie this. The V call is TRBV5-1, the J call TRBJ1-1; 8 nucleotides line up with TRBD1. The CDR3 has 15 amino acids. Germline values: CDR1 SGHRS, CDR2 YFSETQ. The CDR3 DNA sequence: TGCGCCAGCAGCATCGACAGGGGCACGAACACTGAAACTTTCTTT. As protein: CASSIDRGTNTETFF.

About this clonotype itself: A clone one base away is much larger, so this may be a read error. This sequence joins TRBV5-6 and TRBJ2-1; 9 bases fit TRBD2. Unmatched junction bases numbered 9, after V lost 5 bases and J lost 0 bases. This CDR3 spans 17 amino acids. Germline V gives CDR1 SGHDT, CDR2 YYEEEE. As DNA, the CDR3 is TGTGCCAGCAGGGGGACTAGCTTACAGGGCTCCTACAATGAGCAGTTCTTC. Translation: CASRGTSLQGSYNEQFF.

The rearrangement links TRBV2 to TRBJ1-1; 10 bases line up with TRBD1. Germline values: CDR1 SNHLY, CDR2 FYNNEI. The CDR3 extends over 14 amino acids. V dropped 6 bases and J dropped 4; count of bases not matched to a gene: 5. In DNA, the CDR3 is TGTGCCAGCAGCAGACAGGGGGCGGTCACTGAAGCTTTCTTT. Amino acid sequence: CASSRQGAVTEAFF.

The chain joins TRBV7-2 to TRBJ2-5; 13 bases match TRBD2. The CDR3 runs 17 residues. Trimming removed 5 bases from V and 1 base from J; junction bases left unmatched: 7. Germline CDR1 and CDR2: SGHTA and FQGNSA. CDR3 amino acids: CASSDGLAGVLQETQYF. Written as DNA, the CDR3 is TGTGCCAGCAGCGACGGACTAGCGGGAGTACTCCAAGAGACCCAGTACTTC.

This rearrangement joins TRBV7-9 to TRBJ2-1, with 11 positions matching TRBD2. Germline V lookup: CDR1 SEHNR, CDR2 FQNEAQ (reference sequence). The CDR3 runs to 16 residues. With V trimmed by 0 bases and J by 6 bases, 4 bases remained unmatched. CDR3 DNA: TGTGCCAGCAGCTTAGCGCTAGCGGGAGGCTCCAATGAGCAGTTCTTC. It specifies CASSLALAGGSNEQFF.

This clonotype was detected many times. The chain is built from TRBV4-3 and TRBJ1-6; TRBD1 agrees at 9 bases. V trimming: 0 bases; J trimming: 9 bases; junction bases outside the gene matches: 3. Germline V gives CDR1 LGHNA, CDR2 YSLEER. The CDR3 extends over 15 amino acids. The chain's CDR3 is CASSQEGTGPSPLHF. As DNA, the CDR3 is TGCGCCAGCAGCCAAGAGGGGACAGGGCCTTCACCCCTCCACTTT.

The gene calls are TRBV24-1 and TRBJ2-7; TRBD2 matches 8 bases. CDR1 KGHDR and CDR2 SFDVKD come from the germline V gene. V was clipped by 2 bases and J by 4 bases; unmatched bases: 9. The CDR3 is 16 residues long. CDR3 protein: CATSDSREGPKYEQYF. Here the CDR3 DNA reads TGTGCCACCAGTGATTCCCGGGAGGGCCCAAAATACGAGCAGTACTTC.

The J gene is TRBJ2-1, the V gene TRBV7-2, with TRBD2 matching over 9 bases. The closer fit of TRBJ2-7 to the DNA end suggests the J call may be wrong. There are 17 residues in the CDR3. Per the germline V gene, CDR1 is SGHTA and CDR2 is FQGNSA. This CDR3 is CASSLERGDPRYNEQYF. The DNA of the CDR3 is TGTGCCAGCAGCTTAGAGCGGGGGGACCCCCGCTACAATGAGCAGTACTTC.

This clonotype was picked up one time. This sequence joins TRBV3-1 and TRBJ2-5; the D is unclear. The ends were cut back, 0 bases at V and 11 bases at J, with 13 bases in the middle. CDR3 size: 13 residues. CDR1 is LGHDT, CDR2 YNNKEL, per germline (reference sequence). The CDR3 loop reads CASSQDRWYEQYF. In nucleotides, the CDR3 is TGTGCCAGCAGCCAAGATCGATGGTATGAGCAGTACTTC.

The J gene is TRBJ2-1, the V gene TRBV5-1; D might be TRBD1 (5 bases). Per the germline V gene, CDR1 is SGHRS and CDR2 is YFSETQ. CDR3 size: 12 residues. The V and J ends lost 0 bases and 8 bases respectively, with 6 bases between them. CDR3 protein: CASSLVGHEQFF. Here the CDR3 DNA reads TGCGCCAGCAGCTTGGTGGGGCATGAGCAGTTCTTC.

This clonotype was observed a few times. The V and J genes are TRBV9 and TRBJ2-1; D uncertain. Trimming removed 0 bases from V and 5 bases from J, with 6 bases in between. This CDR3 region has 13 residues. Germline loops: CDR1 SGDLS, CDR2 YYNGEE. CDR3 residues: CASSVGVDNEQFF. The DNA for the CDR3 is TGTGCCAGCAGCGTAGGAGTGGACAATGAGCAGTTCTTC.

The chain carries TRBV7-2 and TRBJ1-2; no firm D call. The V gene lost 2 bases and the J gene lost 3 bases, with 16 bases spanning the gap. CDR1 is SGHTA, CDR2 FQGNSA, per germline. The CDR3 runs to 16 residues. The CDR3 coding sequence is TGTGCCAGCAGCTTACGAACGGACCGTATGGACTATGGCTACACCTTC. It codes for CASSLRTDRMDYGYTF.